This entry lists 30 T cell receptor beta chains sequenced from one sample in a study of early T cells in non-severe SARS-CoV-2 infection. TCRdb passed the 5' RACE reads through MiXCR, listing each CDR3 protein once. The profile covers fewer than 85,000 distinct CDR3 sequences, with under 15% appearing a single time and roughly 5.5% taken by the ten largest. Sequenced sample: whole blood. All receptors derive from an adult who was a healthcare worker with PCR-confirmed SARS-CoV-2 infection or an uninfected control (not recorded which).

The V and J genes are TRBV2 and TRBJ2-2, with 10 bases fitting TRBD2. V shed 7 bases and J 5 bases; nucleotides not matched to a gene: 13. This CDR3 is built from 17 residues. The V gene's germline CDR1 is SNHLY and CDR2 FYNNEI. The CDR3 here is CASIKVAGGPRTGELFF. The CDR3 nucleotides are TGTGCCAGCATTAAGGTAGCGGGAGGCCCCAGGACCGGGGAGCTGTTTTTT.

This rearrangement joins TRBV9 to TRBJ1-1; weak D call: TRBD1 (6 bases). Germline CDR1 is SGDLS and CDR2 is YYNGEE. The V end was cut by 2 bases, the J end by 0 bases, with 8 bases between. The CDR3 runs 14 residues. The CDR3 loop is CASSVDSLNTEAFF. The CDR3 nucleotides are TGTGCCAGCAGCGTGGACAGCTTGAACACTGAAGCTTTCTTT.

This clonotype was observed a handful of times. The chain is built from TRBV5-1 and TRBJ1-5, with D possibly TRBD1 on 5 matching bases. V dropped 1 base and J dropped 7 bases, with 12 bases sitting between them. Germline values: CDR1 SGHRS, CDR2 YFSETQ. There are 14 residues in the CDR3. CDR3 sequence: CASSLTGLPQPQHF. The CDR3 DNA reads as TGCGCCAGCAGCTTGACAGGCCTCCCCCAGCCCCAGCATTTT.

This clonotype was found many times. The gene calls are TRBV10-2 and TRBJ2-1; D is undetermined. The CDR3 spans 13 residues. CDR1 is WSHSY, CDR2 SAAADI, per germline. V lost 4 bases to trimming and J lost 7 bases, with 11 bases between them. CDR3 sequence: CASSVGVRNEQFF. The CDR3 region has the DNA TGCGCCAGCAGTGTAGGCGTCAGAAATGAGCAGTTCTTC.

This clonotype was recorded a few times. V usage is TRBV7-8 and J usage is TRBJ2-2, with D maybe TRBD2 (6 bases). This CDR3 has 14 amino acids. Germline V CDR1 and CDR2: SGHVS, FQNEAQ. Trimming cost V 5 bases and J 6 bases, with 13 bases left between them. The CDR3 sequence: CASSPSREAGELFF. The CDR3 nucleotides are TGTGCCAGCAGCCCTTCGCGGGAAGCCGGGGAGCTGTTTTTT.

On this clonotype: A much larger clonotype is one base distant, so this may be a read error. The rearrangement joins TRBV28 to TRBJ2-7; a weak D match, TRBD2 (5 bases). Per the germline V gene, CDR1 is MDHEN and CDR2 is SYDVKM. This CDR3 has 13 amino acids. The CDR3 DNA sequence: TGTGCCACTGGGATATTGGACTCCCACGAGCAGTACTTC. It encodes CATGILDSHEQYF.

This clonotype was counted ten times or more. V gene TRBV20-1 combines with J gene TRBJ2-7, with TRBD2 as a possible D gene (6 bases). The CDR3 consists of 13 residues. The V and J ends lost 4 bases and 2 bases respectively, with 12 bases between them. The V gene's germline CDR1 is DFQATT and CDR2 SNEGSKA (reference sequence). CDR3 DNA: TGCAGTGCTACGGGGACTGAGACCTACGAGCAGTACTTC. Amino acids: CSATGTETYEQYF.

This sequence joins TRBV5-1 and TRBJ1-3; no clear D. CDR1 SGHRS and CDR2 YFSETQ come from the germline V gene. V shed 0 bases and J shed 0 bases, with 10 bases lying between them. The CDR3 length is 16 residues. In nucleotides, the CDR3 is TGCGCCAGCAGCTTGGTCGGCGGCGCCTCTGGAAACACCATATATTTT. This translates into CASSLVGGASGNTIYF.

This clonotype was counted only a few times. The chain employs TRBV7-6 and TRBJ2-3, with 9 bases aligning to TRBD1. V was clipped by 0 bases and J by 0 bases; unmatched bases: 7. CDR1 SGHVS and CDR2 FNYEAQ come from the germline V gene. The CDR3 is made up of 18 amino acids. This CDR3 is CASSLAQGASPSTDTQYF. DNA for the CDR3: TGTGCCAGCAGCTTAGCACAGGGGGCCTCACCAAGCACAGATACGCAGTATTTT.

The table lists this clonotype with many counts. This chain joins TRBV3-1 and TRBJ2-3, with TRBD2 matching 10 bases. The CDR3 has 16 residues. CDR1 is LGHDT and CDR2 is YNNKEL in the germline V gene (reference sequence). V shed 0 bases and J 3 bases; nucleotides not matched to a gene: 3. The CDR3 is CASSQDQRGGTDTQYF. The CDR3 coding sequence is TGTGCCAGCAGCCAAGACCAGCGGGGGGGAACAGATACGCAGTATTTT.

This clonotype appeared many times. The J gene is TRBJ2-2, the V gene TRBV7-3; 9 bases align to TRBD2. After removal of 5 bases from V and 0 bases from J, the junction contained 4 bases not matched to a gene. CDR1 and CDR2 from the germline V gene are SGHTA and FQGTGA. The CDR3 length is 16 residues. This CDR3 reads CASSPAGGPNTGELFF. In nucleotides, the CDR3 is TGTGCCAGCAGCCCCGCGGGAGGGCCGAACACCGGGGAGCTGTTTTTT.

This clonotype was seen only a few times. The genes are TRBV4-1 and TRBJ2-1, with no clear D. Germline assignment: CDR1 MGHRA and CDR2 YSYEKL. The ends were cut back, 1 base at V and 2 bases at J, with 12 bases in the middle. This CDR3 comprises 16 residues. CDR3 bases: TGCGCCAGCAGCCAAGGTGGCAGCAACACCTACAATGAGCAGTTCTTC. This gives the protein CASSQGGSNTYNEQFF.

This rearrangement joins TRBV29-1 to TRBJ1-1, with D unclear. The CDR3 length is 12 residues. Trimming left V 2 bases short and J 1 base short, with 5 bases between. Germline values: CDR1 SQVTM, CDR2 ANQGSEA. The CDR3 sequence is CSVERRNTEAFF. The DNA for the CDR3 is TGCAGCGTTGAAAGAAGGAACACTGAAGCTTTCTTT.

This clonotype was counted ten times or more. The CDR3 loop reads CASSLGAYTGELFF. The CDR3 DNA sequence: TGTGCCAGCAGTTTAGGAGCATACACCGGGGAGCTGTTTTTT. The rearrangement uses TRBV12-3 or TRBV12-4 and TRBJ2-2; D uncertain. This CDR3 contains 14 residues. The V and J ends lost 1 base and 3 bases respectively, with 6 bases between them.

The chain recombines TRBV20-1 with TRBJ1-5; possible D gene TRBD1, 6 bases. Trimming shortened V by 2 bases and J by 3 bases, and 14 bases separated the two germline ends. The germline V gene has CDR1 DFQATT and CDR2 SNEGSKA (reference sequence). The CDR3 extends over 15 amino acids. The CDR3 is CSARWPGGLNQPQHF. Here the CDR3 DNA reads TGCAGTGCTAGATGGCCCGGGGGGCTCAATCAGCCCCAGCATTTT.

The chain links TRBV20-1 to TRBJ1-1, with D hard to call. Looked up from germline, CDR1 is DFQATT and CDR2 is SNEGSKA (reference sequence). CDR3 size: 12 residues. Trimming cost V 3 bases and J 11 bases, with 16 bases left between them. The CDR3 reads CSARATNLWAFF. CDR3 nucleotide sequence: TGCAGTGCTAGGGCCACAAATCTGTGGGCTTTCTTT.

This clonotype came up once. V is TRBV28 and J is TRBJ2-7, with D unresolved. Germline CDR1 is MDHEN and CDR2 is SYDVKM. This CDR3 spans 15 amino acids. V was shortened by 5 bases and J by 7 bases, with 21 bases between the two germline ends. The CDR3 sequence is CASSPPRSVGVEQYF. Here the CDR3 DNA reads TGTGCCAGCAGTCCGCCGCGCTCCGTTGGTGTAGAGCAGTACTTC.

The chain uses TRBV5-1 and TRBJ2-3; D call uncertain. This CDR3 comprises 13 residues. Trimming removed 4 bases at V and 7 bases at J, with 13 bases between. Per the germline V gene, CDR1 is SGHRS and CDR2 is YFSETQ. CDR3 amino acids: CASSESLANTQYF. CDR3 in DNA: TGCGCCAGCAGCGAATCCCTCGCGAATACGCAGTATTTT.

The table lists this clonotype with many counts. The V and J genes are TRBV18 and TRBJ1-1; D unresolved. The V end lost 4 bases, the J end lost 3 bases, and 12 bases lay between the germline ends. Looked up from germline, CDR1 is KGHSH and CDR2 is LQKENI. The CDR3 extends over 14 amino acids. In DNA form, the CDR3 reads TGTGCCAGCTCACTCAAGGGATGGGACACTGAAGCTTTCTTT. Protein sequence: CASSLKGWDTEAFF.

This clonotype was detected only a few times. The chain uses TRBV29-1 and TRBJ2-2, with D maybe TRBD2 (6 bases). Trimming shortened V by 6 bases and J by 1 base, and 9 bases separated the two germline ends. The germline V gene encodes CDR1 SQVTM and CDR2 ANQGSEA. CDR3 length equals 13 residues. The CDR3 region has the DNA TGCAGCGTAAGGGGAGGGAACACCGGGGAGCTGTTTTTT. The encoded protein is CSVRGGNTGELFF.

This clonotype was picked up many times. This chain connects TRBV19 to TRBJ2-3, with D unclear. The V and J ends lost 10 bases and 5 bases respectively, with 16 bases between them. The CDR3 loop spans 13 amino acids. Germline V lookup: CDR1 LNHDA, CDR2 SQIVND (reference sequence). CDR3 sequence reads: CATTTVDQDTQYF. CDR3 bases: TGTGCCACTACCACAGTTGACCAAGATACGCAGTATTTT.

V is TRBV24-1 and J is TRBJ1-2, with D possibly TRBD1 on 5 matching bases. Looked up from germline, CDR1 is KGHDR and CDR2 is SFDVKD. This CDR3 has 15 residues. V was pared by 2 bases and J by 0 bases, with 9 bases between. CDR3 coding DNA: TGTGCCACCAGTGATTCCGGACAAGCTAACTATGGCTACACCTTC. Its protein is CATSDSGQANYGYTF.

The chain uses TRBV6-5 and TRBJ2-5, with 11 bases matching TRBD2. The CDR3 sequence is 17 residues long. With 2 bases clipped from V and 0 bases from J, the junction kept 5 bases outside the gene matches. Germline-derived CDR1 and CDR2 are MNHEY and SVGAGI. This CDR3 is CASSYRLAGTHQETQYF. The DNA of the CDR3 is TGTGCCAGCAGTTACCGACTAGCGGGGACTCACCAAGAGACCCAGTACTTC.

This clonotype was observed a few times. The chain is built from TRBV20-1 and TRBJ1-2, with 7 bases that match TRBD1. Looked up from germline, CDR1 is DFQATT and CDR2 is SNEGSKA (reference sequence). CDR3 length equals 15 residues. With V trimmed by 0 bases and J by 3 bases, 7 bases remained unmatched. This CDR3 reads CSARDLTGEHYGYTF. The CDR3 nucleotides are TGCAGTGCTAGAGATCTCACAGGGGAACACTATGGCTACACCTTC.

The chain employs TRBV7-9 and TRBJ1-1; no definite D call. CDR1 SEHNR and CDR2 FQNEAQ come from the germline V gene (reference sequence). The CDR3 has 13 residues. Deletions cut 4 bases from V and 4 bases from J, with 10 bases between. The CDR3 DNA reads TGTGCCAGCAGCTCTCAAGAGGGCACTGAAGCTTTCTTT. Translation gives CASSSQEGTEAFF.

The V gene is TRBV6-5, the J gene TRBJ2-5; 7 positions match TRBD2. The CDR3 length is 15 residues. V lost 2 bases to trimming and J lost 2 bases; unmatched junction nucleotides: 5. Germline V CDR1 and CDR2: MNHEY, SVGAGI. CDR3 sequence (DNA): TGTGCCAGCAGTTACGGAGGACTAGGACAAGAGACCCAGTACTTC. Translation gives CASSYGGLGQETQYF.

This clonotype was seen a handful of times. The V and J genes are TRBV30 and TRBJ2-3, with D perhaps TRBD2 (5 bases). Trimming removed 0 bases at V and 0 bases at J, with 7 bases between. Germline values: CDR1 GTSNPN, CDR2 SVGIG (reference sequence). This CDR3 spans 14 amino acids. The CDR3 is CAWSVQRSTDTQYF. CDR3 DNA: TGTGCCTGGAGTGTTCAGCGGAGCACAGATACGCAGTATTTT. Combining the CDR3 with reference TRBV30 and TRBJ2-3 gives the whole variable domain SQTIHQWPATLVQPVGSPLSLECTVEGTSNPNLYWYRQAAGRGLQLLFYSVGIGQISSEVPQNLSASRPQDRQFILSSKKLLLSDSGFYLCAWSVQRSTDTQYFGPGTRLTVL.

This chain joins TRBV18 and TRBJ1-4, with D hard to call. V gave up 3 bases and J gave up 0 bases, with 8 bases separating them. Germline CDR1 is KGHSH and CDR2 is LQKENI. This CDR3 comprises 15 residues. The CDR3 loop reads CASSPDATTNEKLFF. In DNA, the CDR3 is TGTGCCAGCTCACCGGACGCCACAACTAATGAAAAACTGTTTTTT.

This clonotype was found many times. The CDR3 spells CAWSGAGDTDTQYF. The CDR3 nucleotides read TGTGCCTGGAGTGGTGCAGGGGACACAGATACGCAGTATTTT. The V call is TRBV30, the J call TRBJ2-3; tentatively, D is TRBD1 (6 bases). CDR1 and CDR2 (germline): GTSNPN, SVGIG (reference sequence). Trimming stripped 1 base from V and 2 bases from J, with 10 bases between. The length of the CDR3 is 14 residues.

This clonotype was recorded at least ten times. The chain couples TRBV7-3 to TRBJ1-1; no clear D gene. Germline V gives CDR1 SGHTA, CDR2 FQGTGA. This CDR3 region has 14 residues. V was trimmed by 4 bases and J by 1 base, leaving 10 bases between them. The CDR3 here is CASSSRGGNTEAFF. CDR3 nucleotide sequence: TGTGCCAGCAGCTCCCGAGGCGGGAACACTGAAGCTTTCTTT.